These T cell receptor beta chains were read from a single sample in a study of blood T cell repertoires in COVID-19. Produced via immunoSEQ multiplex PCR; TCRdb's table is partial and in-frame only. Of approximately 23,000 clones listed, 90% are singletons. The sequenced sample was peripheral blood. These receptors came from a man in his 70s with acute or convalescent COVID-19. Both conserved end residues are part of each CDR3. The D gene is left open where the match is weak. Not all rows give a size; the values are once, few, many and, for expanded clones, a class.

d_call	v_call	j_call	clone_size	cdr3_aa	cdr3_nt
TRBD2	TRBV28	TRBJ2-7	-	CASRLIGGASYEQYF	TGTGCCAGCAGGTTGATCGGGGGGGCGTCCTACGAGCAGTACTTC
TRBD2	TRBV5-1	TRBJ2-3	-	CASSFGGGTRGADTQYF	TGCGCCAGCAGCTTCGGCGGAGGGACTAGAGGCGCAGATACGCAGTATTTT
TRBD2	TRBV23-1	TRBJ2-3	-	CASRTILAAKTDTQYF	TGCGCCAGCAGGACTATACTAGCGGCAAAAACAGATACGCAGTATTTT
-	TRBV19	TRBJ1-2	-	CASSAAGINYGYTF	TGTGCCAGTAGTGCGGCCGGGATTAACTATGGCTACACCTTC
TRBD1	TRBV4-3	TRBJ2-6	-	CASSQNIGTVGGANVLTF	TGCGCCAGCAGCCAGAACATAGGGACAGTCGGTGGGGCCAACGTCCTGACTTTC
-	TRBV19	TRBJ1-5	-	CASSMRGNQPQHF	TGTGCCAGTAGTATGCGAGGGAATCAGCCCCAGCATTTT
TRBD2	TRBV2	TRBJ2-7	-	CASSTRTSGGSELNF	TGTGCCAGCAGTACGAGGACTAGCGGGGGGAGCGAACTGAACTTC
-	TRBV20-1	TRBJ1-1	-	CSASLAGGPGEAFF	TGCAGTGCTAGTCTGGCGGGGGGCCCTGGTGAAGCTTTCTTT
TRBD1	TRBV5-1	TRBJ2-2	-	CASSSHSGQGGELFF	TGCGCCAGCAGCTCACACTCAGGACAGGGCGGGGAGCTGTTTTTT
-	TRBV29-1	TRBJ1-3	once	CSVDSLMGGGCSGNTIYF	TGCAGCGTTGACTCACTGATGGGAGGCGGGTGCTCTGGAAACACCATATATTTT
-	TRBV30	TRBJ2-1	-	CAWSVESGQFF	TGTGCCTGGAGTGTTGAGTCCGGGCAGTTCTTC
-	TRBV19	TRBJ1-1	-	CASSIVLGSLRGTEAFF	TGTGCCAGTAGTATAGTACTTGGCAGCCTTAGGGGCACTGAAGCTTTCTTT
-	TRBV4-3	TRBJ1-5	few	CASSQEALSNQPQHF	TGCGCCAGCAGCCAAGAAGCGCTTAGCAATCAGCCCCAGCATTTT
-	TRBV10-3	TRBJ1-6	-	CAISELSSSYNSPLHF	TGTGCCATCAGTGAGCTCTCGAGCTCCTATAATTCACCCCTCCACTTT
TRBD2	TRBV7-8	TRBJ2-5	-	CASSLAAGTSGGAEETQYF	TGTGCCAGCAGCTTAGCGGCAGGGACTAGCGGGGGGGCCGAGGAGACCCAGTACTTC
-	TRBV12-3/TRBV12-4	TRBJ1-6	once	CASTDSYNSPLHF	TGTGCCAGCACTGACAGCTATAATTCACCCCTCCACTTT
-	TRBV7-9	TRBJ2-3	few	CASSLRGSTDTQYF	TGTGCCAGCAGCTTACGGGGGAGCACAGATACGCAGTATTTT
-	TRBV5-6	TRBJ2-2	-	CASSSASRDTGELFF	TGTGCCAGCAGCTCCGCCTCTCGGGACACCGGGGAGCTGTTTTTT
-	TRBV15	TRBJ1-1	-	CATSRGTVISEAFF	TGTGCCACCAGCAGAGGGACAGTAATTTCTGAAGCTTTCTTT